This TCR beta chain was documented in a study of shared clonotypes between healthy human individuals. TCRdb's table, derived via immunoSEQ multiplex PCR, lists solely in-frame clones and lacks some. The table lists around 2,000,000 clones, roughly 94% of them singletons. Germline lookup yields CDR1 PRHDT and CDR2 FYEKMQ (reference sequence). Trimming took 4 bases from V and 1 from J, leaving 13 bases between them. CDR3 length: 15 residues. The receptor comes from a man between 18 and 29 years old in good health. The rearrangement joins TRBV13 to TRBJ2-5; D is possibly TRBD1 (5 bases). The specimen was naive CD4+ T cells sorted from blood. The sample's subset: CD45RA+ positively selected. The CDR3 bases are TGTGCCAGCAGCTCGTTAGGGGAACCCCAAGAGACCCAGTACTTC. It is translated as CASSSLGEPQETQYF.